These 6 T cell receptor beta chains were all obtained from the same sample, sequenced in a study of T cells after yellow fever vaccination. MiXCR, run by TCRdb on the 5' RACE reads, gives a single entry per CDR3 protein. The sample shows around 320,000 distinct CDR3 sequences, 4% to 5.5% of them seen only once. Sequenced material: PBMCs, taken 15 days after the yellow fever booster vaccination. The receptor source for this set is a man younger than 35 who received the YFV17D yellow fever vaccine.

The table lists this clonotype with a few counts. CDR3 DNA: TGTGCCAGCAGTCTAGGGACAGTTAACCTCATTCAGTACTTC. Amino acids: CASSLGTVNLIQYF. The gene calls are TRBV12-3 or TRBV12-4 and TRBJ2-4, with 7 positions matching TRBD1. V lost 5 bases and J lost 9; bases outside the gene matches: 10. The CDR3 has 14 residues.

This clonotype was seen more than once but under ten times. The V gene is TRBV29-1, the J gene TRBJ1-1; D is ambiguous. The CDR3 is 12 residues long. V shed 3 bases and J shed 0 bases, with 5 bases lying between them. Germline lookup yields CDR1 SQVTM and CDR2 ANQGSEA. Here the CDR3 DNA reads TGCAGCGTTGAGGTCATGAACACTGAAGCTTTCTTT. It codes for CSVEVMNTEAFF.

This clonotype was counted only a few times. The chain has TRBV15 and TRBJ2-5; D is perhaps TRBD1 (5 bases). CDR1 is LNHNV, CDR2 YYDKDF, per germline (reference sequence). Trimming cost V 1 base and J 5 bases, with 11 bases left between them. The CDR3 consists of 14 residues. The CDR3 coding sequence is TGTGCCACCAGCAGAGTAGGGGATGGGGAGACCCAGTACTTC. It yields the protein CATSRVGDGETQYF.

This clonotype was counted ten times or more. The chain uses TRBV7-2 and TRBJ2-3; 9 bases are shared with TRBD1. Germline V gene sequence: CDR1 SGHTA, CDR2 FQGNSA. Germline trimming cut 5 bases from V and 2 bases from J; bases unmatched to any gene: 5. This CDR3 comprises 15 residues. DNA of the CDR3: TGTGCCAGCAGCCTACAGGGGGCCATCACAGATACGCAGTATTTT. Translated: CASSLQGAITDTQYF.

This clonotype was counted many times. This chain uses TRBV7-9 with TRBJ2-2, with D unclear. The germline V and J ends were trimmed by 1 base and 7 bases, with 4 bases remaining between them. CDR3 length: 12 amino acids. Germline V CDR1 and CDR2: SEHNR, FQNEAQ (reference sequence). CDR3 DNA sequence: TGTGCCAGCAGCTTAGTAGTCGGGGAGCTGTTTTTT. It is translated as CASSLVVGELFF.

In this sample, this clonotype turned up many times. This chain uses TRBV5-1 with TRBJ1-1; possible D gene TRBD1, 6 bases. Germline CDR1 is SGHRS and CDR2 is YFSETQ. The CDR3 is 15 residues long. V was clipped by 0 bases and J by 0 bases, with 9 bases between them. CDR3 sequence (DNA): TGCGCCAGCAGCTTGGGAAACAGGGTGAACACTGAAGCTTTCTTT. Its protein is CASSLGNRVNTEAFF.